The present TCR beta chain was sequenced within a study of CD8 T cells in ankylosing spondylitis. Study-wide results and limits: There was a TCR beta motif, made of fewer than 10 highly homologous variants, that appeared characteristic of ankylosing spondylitis blood. The clones that were linked to disease were reported to be significantly enriched in matched synovial fluid samples from ankylosing spondylitis patients. There were earlier reports of some motif variants in reactive arthritis synovial fluid and blood.

Construction of TCR beta libraries was performed using quantitative 5'-RACE with molecular barcodes. TCRdb reprocessed the 5' RACE reads with MiXCR, giving one entry per CDR3 protein. The sample holds around 150,000 distinct CDR3 sequences; around 42% are singletons and the top ten take about 16%. This CDR3 contains 16 residues. Trimming left V 1 base short and J 4 bases short, with 14 bases between. In germline, CDR1 is SGHDT, CDR2 YYEEEE. This clonotype was observed a handful of times. As yet, its antigen is unknown. This clonotype was sampled from a male donor with ankylosing spondylitis. The sequenced sample consisted of synovial fluid, either unsorted or a sorted T cell fraction (not recorded which). V is TRBV5-6 and J is TRBJ2-2; D possibly corresponds to TRBD1 (6 bases). CDR3 in DNA: TGTGCCAGCAGCTTGCCACCGGGGACATCCACCGGGGAGCTGTTTTTT. This gives the protein CASSLPPGTSTGELFF.